This T cell receptor beta chain was recovered during a study of beta chain features in type 1 diabetes. The study, taken as a whole, reports: Patients and controls would be equally affected if PCR favored shorter templates.

Sequencing targeted expressed TCRB transcripts, as all isolated RNA had been reverse transcribed. Some 3.6 million reads on average were seen across naive, central memory and regulatory T cell samples. Produced via immunoSEQ multiplex PCR; TCRdb's table is partial and in-frame only. The sample includes around 500,000 clones, more than 9.5% seen only once; the top ten take approximately 0.045%. V was cut by 1 base and J by 8 bases, with 7 bases left in between. The CDR3 spans 11 residues. Germline V gene sequence: CDR1 SQVTM, CDR2 ANQGSEA. In its sample, this clone was seen a few times. Antigen: not known. A sort by CD45RO/CCR7/CD25/CD127/CD95/CD27 yielded CD4+ naive, central memory, regulatory and stem cell-like memory cells.

Sample: naive CD4+ T cells from blood. This receptor was identified in a woman younger than 35 in good health. J is TRBJ2-3 and V is TRBV29-1; D call uncertain. The CDR3 nucleotides read TGCAGCGTTGAAGTGGTGGGTACGCAGTATTTT. Protein sequence: CSVEVVGTQYF.